These T cell receptor beta chains were read from a single sample in a study of radiation and T cells in renal cell carcinoma. The data were produced by immunoSEQ multiplex PCR, yet TCRdb's version contains in-frame clones alone and is incomplete. The sample has about 64,000 clones; about 80% are singletons. The specimen was blood, collected from a patient whose treatment included radiotherapy and nephrectomy. These receptors were collected from a man aged 55 to 69 with renal cell carcinoma. Each CDR3 is given with its conserved first and last residue. D genes are given only for firm matches. Size tells how often a clone was seen (once, few, many) or the class of an expanded clone, and some rows leave it out.

cdr3_nt | cdr3_aa | d_call | clone_size | j_call | v_call
TGTGCCAGCAGTGAAGAGACAGGGCTGGGCTACACCTTC | CASSEETGLGYTF | TRBD1 | NA | TRBJ1-2 | TRBV2
TGTGCCAGCAGGGGAGGACAAGAAGAGACCCAGTACTTC | CASRGGQEETQYF | NA | few | TRBJ2-5 | TRBV2
TGTGCCAGCAGTTTATTCATGGGCCCCGGGGGGGACGGCTACACCTTC | CASSLFMGPGGDGYTF | NA | few | TRBJ1-2 | TRBV27
TGTGCCATCAGTGAGGAGCGGGGGGGGATGGATGAGCAGTTCTTC | CAISEERGGMDEQFF | TRBD2 | NA | TRBJ2-1 | TRBV10-3
TGTGCCAGCCCGACTAGGGGGCCTCGGAATGAGCAGTTCTTC | CASPTRGPRNEQFF | NA | NA | TRBJ2-1 | TRBV2
TGTGCCAGTAGTATTATGGCAGGGGTAAATGAAAAACTGTTTTTT | CASSIMAGVNEKLFF | NA | NA | TRBJ1-4 | TRBV19
TGTGCCAGCATCGTAGGACAGGATAATTCACCCCTCCACTTT | CASIVGQDNSPLHF | TRBD1 | NA | TRBJ1-6 | TRBV6-6
TGTGCCATCAGTGATCAAGGGGAGGGCACTGAAGCTTTCTTT | CAISDQGEGTEAFF | NA | NA | TRBJ1-1 | TRBV10-3
TGTGCCAGCATCCACGAGAGGGGGTCGAACTATGGCTACACCTTC | CASIHERGSNYGYTF | NA | NA | TRBJ1-2 | TRBV6-7
TGTGCCAGCAGCGTGGCGACCGGGGAGCTGTTTTTT | CASSVATGELFF | NA | once | TRBJ2-2 | TRBV9
TGTGCCAGCAGCTCACCTAGGGGCCCTAGCACAGATACGCAGTATTTT | CASSSPRGPSTDTQYF | NA | NA | TRBJ2-3 | TRBV11-3
TGTGCCAGCAGTGATTGGAGATCACCCCTCCACTTT | CASSDWRSPLHF | NA | NA | TRBJ1-6 | TRBV6-4
TGTGCCAGCAGCTCCTTCGGGCGGAGCCAGTACTTC | CASSSFGRSQYF | NA | NA | TRBJ2-4 | TRBV7-2
TGTGCCAGCAGCTTGGGCGTTAACACCGGGGAGCTGTTTTTT | CASSLGVNTGELFF | NA | NA | TRBJ2-2 | TRBV5-6
TGTGCCAGCAGCTTACCTCGGAGGTTGGGTCAGACCCAGTACTTC | CASSLPRRLGQTQYF | NA | few | TRBJ2-5 | TRBV7-9
TGTGCCAGCAGCGTATCCATGACAGGGCCGAACACTGAAGCTTTCTTT | CASSVSMTGPNTEAFF | TRBD1 | NA | TRBJ1-1 | TRBV14
TGCGCCAGCAGCCAACACAGGGGCATGAATTCACCCCTCCACTTT | CASSQHRGMNSPLHF | TRBD1 | NA | TRBJ1-6 | TRBV4-3
TGTGCCTGGAGCCGCACAGATACGCAGTATTTT | CAWSRTDTQYF | NA | NA | TRBJ2-3 | TRBV30
TGCGCCAGCAGCCAAGCGACAGGGGGTCCGGATACGCAGTATTTT | CASSQATGGPDTQYF | TRBD1 | NA | TRBJ2-3 | TRBV4-3
TGCAGCGCCCGAGAGGGGTGGGGGACCCAGTACTTC | CSAREGWGTQYF | NA | NA | TRBJ2-5 | TRBV29-1
TGTGCCAGCAGGGGACGGAGACTAGCGGGGCAAGAGACCCAGTACTTC | CASRGRRLAGQETQYF | TRBD2 | NA | TRBJ2-5 | TRBV27
TGTGCCAGCAGTGGCCGGGCCGCCGGAAACACCATATATTTT | CASSGRAAGNTIYF | NA | NA | TRBJ1-3 | TRBV6-6
TGTGCCAGCAGCTCAAGACTAGCGGGGGAGCTTGGTAATACGCAGTATTTT | CASSSRLAGELGNTQYF | TRBD2 | NA | TRBJ2-3 | TRBV11-2
TGTGCCAGCAGCCAAGGGTTCGGCAGGTCCACCGGGGAGCTGTTTTTT | CASSQGFGRSTGELFF | NA | NA | TRBJ2-2 | TRBV14
TGTGCCTGGAGGACCCGAGCCGATGGCTACACCTTC | CAWRTRADGYTF | NA | once | TRBJ1-2 | TRBV30
TGCGCCAGCAGCCAAGACACAGTAGGGAGGAGCGGAAACACCATATATTTT | CASSQDTVGRSGNTIYF | NA | NA | TRBJ1-3 | TRBV4-3
TGTGCCAGCAGCTTAGGGTCCGGGACAGGCCTCAATCAGCCCCAGCATTTT | CASSLGSGTGLNQPQHF | TRBD1 | NA | TRBJ1-5 | TRBV7-2
TGTGCTAGTGGTTCCAGACAGGGGGTATACGTCGATGAGCAGTTCTTC | CASGSRQGVYVDEQFF | TRBD1 | NA | TRBJ2-1 | TRBV12-5
TGCGCCAGCAGCTTGGCCGGGAACACCGGGGAGCTGTTTTTT | CASSLAGNTGELFF | NA | NA | TRBJ2-2 | TRBV5-1
TGCGCCAGCAGCCCAGGGACTAGCGGGTCCTCTGACATTCAGTACTTC | CASSPGTSGSSDIQYF | TRBD2 | NA | TRBJ2-4 | TRBV4-3
TGTGCCAGCAGTTTATCCCTAGCTGTGGAGTACTTC | CASSLSLAVEYF | NA | NA | TRBJ2-5 | TRBV28
TGTGCCAGCAGCAAGGTAGGGGGACACAATGAGCAGTTCTTC | CASSKVGGHNEQFF | NA | few | TRBJ2-1 | TRBV7-9